This T cell receptor (beta chain) originates from a study of T-cell memory formation after mild COVID-19. General observations from the study: Whereas later expanders leaned CD4+, clones contracting day 15 to 85 showed a balanced CD4/CD8 makeup. Some clones that responded turned up in pre-infection memory, which suggests that cross-reactive memory joined in. Mainly in CM and EM were contracting CD4+ clones; CD8+ were in EMRA.

Comment on this clonotype: No antigen is known for it.

TCRdb redid the calling of the 5' RACE reads with MiXCR, one entry per CDR3 protein. The sample shows approximately 450,000 distinct CDR3 sequences, approximately 18% of them seen only once. V lost 3 bases and J 3 bases, leaving 15 bases between the germline ends. The CDR3 extends over 14 amino acids. CDR1 DFQATT and CDR2 SNEGSKA come from the germline V gene (reference sequence). This TCR was recovered from an adult woman who had mild COVID-19 (a few samples of this study predate the infection). Cell type and time point are not known. This chain connects TRBV20-1 to TRBJ2-7, with D maybe TRBD2 (5 bases). Material for sequencing was PBMCs or a T cell subset sorted from them (not recorded which). In DNA, the CDR3 is TGCAGTGCTAGGTCGGAGAGGGTTTTCTACGAGCAGTACTTC. Protein sequence: CSARSERVFYEQYF.